This is a list of T cell receptor beta chains from one sample in a study of cytomegalovirus exposure and HLA in healthy donors. Data came from immunoSEQ multiplex PCR; TCRdb stores just in-frame clones and leaves some out. The sample yields some 76,000 clones, about 75% seen once. Sequencing input: PBMCs. The receptors derive from a man between 60 and 75 years old in good health and CMV-seropositive. Each CDR3 is given with its conserved first and last residue. The D gene is left open where the match is weak. Size is stated for part of the rows, as once, few or many counts, or as a class when the clone is expanded.

J,V,D,size,CDR3,DNA
TRBJ2-3,TRBV5-1,TRBD1,-,CASSLETGEDTQYF,TGCGCCAGCAGCTTGGAAACAGGGGAAGATACGCAGTATTTT
TRBJ2-2,TRBV30,-,-,CAWTKGAGELFF,TGTGCCTGGACCAAGGGGGCCGGGGAGCTGTTTTTT
TRBJ2-7,TRBV20-1,-,-,CSALSYEQYF,TGCAGTGCCCTGAGCTACGAGCAGTACTTC
TRBJ1-1,TRBV10-2,-,-,CASSLTGNTEAFF,TGCGCCAGCAGCCTAACAGGGAACACTGAAGCTTTCTTT
TRBJ1-4,TRBV30,TRBD1,-,CAWGTDREVLNEKLFF,TGTGCCTGGGGAACCGACAGGGAAGTCCTTAATGAAAAACTGTTTTTT
TRBJ1-5,TRBV4-1,-,-,CASSLRQDDNQPQHF,TGCGCCAGCAGCCTCCGACAGGACGACAATCAGCCCCAGCATTTT
TRBJ2-1,TRBV5-6,-,-,CASSSPPGDPYNEQFF,TGTGCCAGCAGCTCCCCCCCAGGGGACCCCTACAATGAGCAGTTCTTC
TRBJ2-7,TRBV7-2,-,few,CASSPLWGQVYEQYF,TGTGCCAGCAGCCCCCTTTGGGGGCAGGTCTACGAGCAGTACTTC
TRBJ2-5,TRBV15,TRBD2,-,CATSRNRGDQETQYF,TGTGCCACCAGCAGAAATCGGGGGGACCAAGAGACCCAGTACTTC
TRBJ2-3,TRBV4-3,-,few,CASSLSGGPTDTQYF,TGCGCCAGCAGCCTCTCCGGGGGGCCAACAGATACGCAGTATTTT
TRBJ1-2,TRBV5-1,-,-,CASSESPDTRYGYTF,TGCGCCAGCAGCGAGTCCCCCGACACCCGCTATGGCTACACCTTC
TRBJ2-3,TRBV28,TRBD1,-,CASSVGQGAIFTDTQYF,TGTGCCAGCAGCGTGGGACAGGGGGCTATATTCACAGATACGCAGTATTTT
TRBJ1-1,TRBV6-1,-,-,CASTTRLNTEAFF,TGTGCCAGCACGACACGTTTGAACACTGAGGCTTTCTTT
TRBJ1-4,TRBV27,-,few,CASTGGEKLFF,TGTGCCAGCACCGGTGGTGAAAAACTGTTTTTT
TRBJ2-1,TRBV6-1,TRBD1,-,CASSRQGARDEQFF,TGTGCCAGCAGTCGTCAGGGGGCGCGGGATGAGCAGTTCTTC
TRBJ1-2,TRBV7-2,-,-,CASSLSRVNGYTF,TGTGCCAGCAGCTTATCACGGGTTAATGGCTACACCTTC
TRBJ2-1,TRBV5-6,TRBD2,-,CASSPWTSGVKNEQFF,TGTGCCAGCAGCCCGTGGACTAGCGGGGTCAAGAATGAGCAGTTCTTC
TRBJ2-3,TRBV30,TRBD2,-,CAWSVGLAGQDTQYF,TGTGCCTGGAGTGTAGGTCTAGCGGGGCAAGATACGCAGTATTTT
TRBJ2-2,TRBV27,-,-,CASSHWEVGTGELFF,TGTGCCAGCAGCCACTGGGAGGTTGGCACCGGGGAGCTGTTTTTT
TRBJ2-1,TRBV7-8,TRBD2,-,CASSLVYLASGRREQFF,TGTGCCAGCAGCTTAGTCTATCTCGCTAGCGGGAGGCGGGAGCAGTTCTTC
TRBJ1-2,TRBV27,-,-,CASSFWQEEQGTYGYTF,TGTGCCAGCAGTTTTTGGCAGGAAGAACAGGGAACCTATGGCTACACCTTC
TRBJ1-4,TRBV28,-,-,CASSPPGSGTNEKLFF,TGTGCCAGCAGTCCGCCAGGGAGCGGGACTAATGAAAAACTGTTTTTT
TRBJ1-4,TRBV28,TRBD1,-,CASNSGQAAQTATNEKLFF,TGTGCCAGCAACTCGGGACAGGCGGCCCAAACTGCAACTAATGAAAAACTGTTTTTT
TRBJ2-7,TRBV28,-,-,CASRLAAAYEQYF,TGTGCCAGCAGGTTAGCGGCGGCCTACGAGCAGTACTTC
TRBJ1-5,TRBV6-5,TRBD1,-,CASSRQGDQPQHF,TGTGCCAGCAGCAGACAGGGTGATCAGCCCCAGCATTTT
TRBJ1-5,TRBV19,TRBD1,-,CASSVRDRPYQPQHF,TGTGCCAGTAGTGTCCGGGACAGGCCGTATCAGCCCCAGCATTTT
TRBJ1-6,TRBV10-3,-,-,CAISVGQMMNSPLHF,TGTGCCATCAGTGTTGGACAGATGATGAATTCACCCCTCCACTTT
TRBJ2-7,TRBV19,-,-,CASSMGHVSHYEQYF,TGTGCCAGTAGTATGGGACACGTTTCACACTACGAGCAGTACTTC
TRBJ2-7,TRBV18,TRBD2,-,CASSPLGSSGRDEQYF,TGTGCCAGCTCACCACTAGGTTCTAGCGGGAGAGACGAGCAGTACTTC
TRBJ1-2,TRBV5-6,-,-,CASSFPVRDYGYTF,TGTGCCAGCAGCTTCCCCGTGAGGGACTATGGCTACACCTTC
TRBJ2-7,TRBV11-2,TRBD2,-,CASSPPGLADTYEQYF,TGTGCCAGCAGCCCACCGGGACTAGCGGATACCTACGAGCAGTACTTC
TRBJ1-1,TRBV5-5,TRBD1,-,CASSLDPGRGGAKDTEAFF,TGTGCCAGCAGCTTGGATCCGGGACGAGGGGGCGCAAAGGACACTGAAGCTTTCTTT
TRBJ2-7,TRBV2,TRBD1,-,CASSRRGPDLGEQYF,TGTGCCAGCAGTAGAAGGGGGCCCGATTTGGGCGAGCAGTACTTC
TRBJ2-1,TRBV29-1,-,-,CSVEQGRQGNEQFF,TGCAGCGTTGAGCAGGGGCGGCAAGGCAATGAGCAGTTCTTC
TRBJ2-7,TRBV4-2,-,-,CASSQEDTPYEQYF,TGTGCCAGCAGCCAAGAAGACACTCCCTACGAGCAGTACTTC
TRBJ2-3,TRBV6-1,TRBD2,-,CASSEGLAGYTDTQYF,TGTGCCAGCAGTGAAGGACTAGCGGGGTACACAGATACGCAGTATTTT
TRBJ2-7,TRBV28,TRBD1,-,CASSSGQSDEQYF,TGTGCCAGCAGTTCGGGACAGAGTGACGAGCAGTACTTC
TRBJ2-7,TRBV28,TRBD2,few,CASGSAGGYEQYF,TGTGCCAGCGGATCGGCGGGAGGCTACGAGCAGTACTTC
TRBJ2-5,TRBV7-2,TRBD1,-,CASSTGQGAWETQYF,TGTGCCAGCAGCACCGGACAGGGGGCGTGGGAGACCCAGTACTTC
TRBJ2-7,TRBV6-6,-,-,CASSYSGGGNSYEQYF,TGTGCCAGCAGTTACTCAGGTGGAGGGAATTCCTACGAGCAGTACTTC
TRBJ2-2,TRBV18,TRBD2,few,CASSPLMSGANTGELFF,TGTGCCAGCTCACCATTGATGAGCGGGGCGAACACCGGGGAGCTGTTTTTT
TRBJ1-5,TRBV6-5,TRBD1,-,CASSRQGYSNQPQHF,TGTGCCAGCAGCAGACAGGGTTATAGCAATCAGCCCCAGCATTTT
TRBJ2-3,TRBV2,TRBD2,once,CASSEAIAGDTDTQYF,TGTGCCAGCAGTGAAGCGATAGCGGGGGACACAGATACGCAGTATTTT
TRBJ2-7,TRBV28,TRBD2,-,CASSYRAGGTYEQYF,TGTGCCAGCAGTTACAGAGCGGGAGGTACCTACGAGCAGTACTTC
TRBJ2-2,TRBV4-3,TRBD1,-,CASSHLIGTGKTGELFF,TGCGCCAGCAGCCATTTAATAGGGACAGGCAAGACCGGGGAGCTGTTTTTT
TRBJ1-3,TRBV5-1,-,-,CASSLAGGSGNTIYF,TGCGCCAGCAGCTTGGCCGGGGGCTCTGGAAACACCATATATTTT
TRBJ2-1,TRBV4-1,-,-,CASSPVRLVDEQFF,TGCGCCAGCAGCCCGGTCCGCTTGGTGGATGAGCAGTTCTTC
TRBJ2-3,TRBV9,-,few,CASSESGSTDTQYF,TGTGCCAGCAGCGAGTCCGGTAGCACAGATACGCAGTATTTT
TRBJ1-1,TRBV2,-,-,CASSELSHGTEAFF,TGTGCCAGCAGTGAACTGAGTCACGGCACTGAAGCTTTCTTT